Shown below are 28 T cell receptor beta chains from a single sample sequenced in a study of cytomegalovirus exposure and HLA in healthy donors (dated by TCRdb to the late 2010s). Libraries were prepared through the immunoSEQ multiplex PCR assay. The multiplex PCR relied on a mix of 60 forward primers for TCR Vbeta segments and 13 reverse primers for TCR Jbeta segments. TCRdb provides this immuneACCESS table in a form limited to in-frame rearrangements. Some clones are lacking; in checked studies, under half of them reflect an unresolved V gene, and why the rest are absent is not known. The sample table contains roughly 250,000 clones; only one count was recorded for about 75% of them. Under 3% of the sample lies in the top ten. Material for sequencing was PBMCs. The source is a female donor in good health and CMV-seronegative.

The V gene is TRBV6-1, the J gene TRBJ1-1; possibly TRBD1 for D (6 bases). The V and J ends lost 5 bases and 0 bases respectively, with 13 bases between them. The CDR3 loop spans 15 amino acids. The germline V gene encodes CDR1 MNHNS and CDR2 SASEGT. The CDR3 DNA reads as TGTGCCAGCAGTCGCTGGACAGACTTGAACACTGAAGCTTTCTTT. This gives the protein CASSRWTDLNTEAFF.

The rearrangement links TRBV7-8 to TRBJ1-5; D perhaps matches TRBD1 (5 bases). V was pared by 5 bases and J by 11 bases, with 16 bases between. The CDR3 runs to 13 residues. The germline gives CDR1 SGHVS, CDR2 FQNEAQ. The CDR3 spells CASSVTAGSTQHF. The CDR3 DNA is TGTGCCAGCAGCGTGACAGCGGGGTCGACCCAGCATTTT.

The rearrangement joins TRBV7-2 to TRBJ2-1; TRBD2 agrees at 15 bases. Trimming removed 4 bases from V and 4 bases from J; junction bases left unmatched: 8. Germline V gives CDR1 SGHTA, CDR2 FQGNSA. This CDR3 comprises 18 residues. The CDR3 reads CASSSRTSGRATYNEQFF. The CDR3 DNA follows: TGTGCCAGCAGCTCCCGGACTAGCGGGAGGGCCACATACAATGAGCAGTTCTTC.

The V call is TRBV7-8, the J call TRBJ2-1; TRBD2 might be the D (6 bases). V was shortened by 3 bases and J by 7 bases, with 22 bases between the two germline ends. The CDR3 runs 17 residues. CDR1 and CDR2 from the germline V gene are SGHVS and FQNEAQ. The CDR3 bases are TGTGCCAGCAGCTTTATATCGTGGGGCCCGGGGGTGAATGAGCAGTTCTTC. Translating it yields CASSFISWGPGVNEQFF.

This clone was recorded a few times. The rearrangement uses TRBV10-3 and TRBJ2-3; a possible D gene is TRBD2 (6 bases). Trimming took 5 bases from V and 0 from J, leaving 9 bases between them. Germline V gene sequence: CDR1 ENHRY, CDR2 SYGVKD. CDR3 length: 14 amino acids. CDR3 nucleotides: TGTGCCATCAGTCTAGCGACTAGCACAGATACGCAGTATTTT. Translated, it gives CAISLATSTDTQYF.

This clone was seen a handful of times. This chain links TRBV5-8 with TRBJ2-1; the D is unclear. Germline V lookup: CDR1 SGHTS, CDR2 YDEGEE. This CDR3 contains 12 residues. Trimming cost V 2 bases and J 6 bases, with 6 bases left between them. CDR3 in DNA: TGTGCCAGCAGCTTTGTGCGCAATGAGCAGTTCTTC. It is translated as CASSFVRNEQFF.

This clone occurred a few times. The gene calls are TRBV7-9 and TRBJ2-2; 11 nucleotides align to TRBD2. With V trimmed by 1 base and J by 2 bases, 6 bases remained unmatched. CDR1 and CDR2 from the germline V gene are SEHNR and FQNEAQ (reference sequence). The CDR3 is 18 amino acids. In DNA, the CDR3 is TGTGCCAGCAGCTTAGGGTACCTAGCGGGAGGAAACACCGGGGAGCTGTTTTTT. Protein sequence: CASSLGYLAGGNTGELFF. The whole variable domain, filled in from reference TRBV7-9 and TRBJ2-2, reads DTGVSQNPRHKITKRGQNVTFRCDPISEHNRLYWYRQTLGQGPEFLTYFQNEAQLEKSRLLSDRFSAERPKGSFSTLEIQRTEQGDSAMYLCASSLGYLAGGNTGELFFGEGSRLTVL.

Only a few counts were recorded for this clone. The chain joins TRBV7-7 to TRBJ2-7, with TRBD2 identical over 9 bases. The CDR3 is 14 residues long. Germline CDR1 is SSHAT and CDR2 is FNYEAQ (reference sequence). The J segment lost 6 bases and the V segment lost 6 bases, leaving 9 bases of the junction unmatched. The CDR3 sequence: CASSLGAGGSEQYF. CDR3 sequence (DNA): TGTGCCAGCAGTTTGGGAGCGGGAGGCTCCGAGCAGTACTTC.

The rearrangement uses TRBV7-9 and TRBJ2-7, with D maybe TRBD1 (6 bases). Deletions cut 2 bases from V and 7 bases from J, with 18 bases between. Germline lookup yields CDR1 SEHNR and CDR2 FQNEAQ (reference sequence). The CDR3 covers 15 residues. DNA for the CDR3: TGTGCCAGCAGCTTATACGGCCCGGGACAAGGGGAGCAGTACTTC. It yields the protein CASSLYGPGQGEQYF. The whole variable domain, filled in from reference TRBV7-9 and TRBJ2-7, reads DTGVSQNPRHKITKRGQNVTFRCDPISEHNRLYWYRQTLGQGPEFLTYFQNEAQLEKSRLLSDRFSAERPKGSFSTLEIQRTEQGDSAMYLCASSLYGPGQGEQYFGPGTRLTVT.

This CDR3 reads CASGGEGNQPQHF. The DNA for the CDR3 is TGTGCCAGCGGCGGGGAGGGCAATCAGCCCCAGCATTTT. The genes are TRBV4-2 and TRBJ1-5; D gene ambiguous. V lost 8 bases and J lost 2, with 10 bases in between. Per the germline V gene, CDR1 is LGHNA and CDR2 is YNFKEQ. There are 13 residues in the CDR3.

The chain couples TRBV5-1 to TRBJ2-5; D is uncertain. V was cut by 2 bases and J by 0 bases, with 8 bases left in between. Germline CDR1 and CDR2: SGHRS and YFSETQ. CDR3 length equals 14 residues. The CDR3 loop is CASSFFTNQETQYF. CDR3 nucleotides: TGCGCCAGCAGCTTCTTCACAAACCAAGAGACCCAGTACTTC.

V is TRBV2 and J is TRBJ2-2; 11 bases match TRBD2. J lost 8 bases, V lost 5 bases, and 4 bases had no gene match. Germline V gene sequence: CDR1 SNHLY, CDR2 FYNNEI. The CDR3 has 14 residues. This CDR3 reads CASSLLAGAGELFF. The CDR3 DNA follows: TGTGCCAGCAGTCTACTAGCGGGAGCTGGGGAGCTGTTTTTT. Variable domain in full (rest from reference TRBV2 and TRBJ2-2): EPEVTQTPSHQVTQMGQEVILRCVPISNHLYFYWYRQILGQKVEFLVSFYNNEISEKSEIFDDQFSVERPDGSNFTLKIRSTKLEDSAMYFCASSLLAGAGELFFGEGSRLTVL.

The chain employs TRBV11-2 and TRBJ2-2; TRBD2 aligns across 12 bases. Trimming removed 5 bases from V and 8 bases from J; junction bases left unmatched: 3. This CDR3 contains 14 residues. Germline CDR1 SGHAT, CDR2 FQNNGV. CDR3: CASSDGLAGGELFF. The CDR3 bases are TGTGCCAGCAGCGACGGACTAGCGGGAGGGGAGCTGTTTTTT. The whole variable domain, filled in from reference TRBV11-2 and TRBJ2-2, reads EAGVAQSPRYKIIEKRQSVAFWCNPISGHATLYWYQQILGQGPKLLIQFQNNGVVDDSQLPKDRFSAERLKGVDSTLKIQPAKLEDSAVYLCASSDGLAGGELFFGEGSRLTVL.

V and J are TRBV21-1 and TRBJ1-2. TRBV21-1 is classified as a pseudogene. CDR3 size: 15 residues. The CDR3 nucleotides read TGTGCCAGCAGCAAAGAATCCGGGAAGGTCCTTGGCTACACCTTC. Its protein is CASSKESGKVLGYTF.

This clone showed up just once. The chain recombines TRBV10-3 with TRBJ1-1; perhaps TRBD1 as D (6 bases). The CDR3 has 14 residues. Germline assignment: CDR1 ENHRY and CDR2 SYGVKD. V was trimmed by 6 bases and J by 2 bases, leaving 13 bases between them. CDR3 nucleotide sequence: TGTGCCATCAGCCTGAGGGGGGGCAACACTGAAGCTTTCTTT. It codes for CAISLRGGNTEAFF.

The chain carries TRBV4-1 and TRBJ2-5; TRBD2 aligns across 8 bases. Judging by the DNA end, TRBJ2-7 fits better; the J call may be wrong. Germline V gene sequence: CDR1 MGHRA, CDR2 YSYEKL. This CDR3 is built from 15 residues. The CDR3 here is CASSQPREGGYEQYF. The CDR3 region has the DNA TGCGCCAGCAGCCAACCCCGGGAGGGGGGCTACGAGCAGTACTTC.

This chain joins TRBV12-5 and TRBJ2-2; D may be TRBD1 (5 bases). CDR3 size: 14 residues. The ends were cut back, 4 bases at V and 1 base at J, with 7 bases in the middle. The germline gives CDR1 LGHNT, CDR2 FRNRAP. The CDR3 reads CASGWQGNTGELFF. For the CDR3, the DNA is TGTGCTAGTGGTTGGCAGGGGAACACCGGGGAGCTGTTTTTT.

The chain employs TRBV9 and TRBJ2-2; D might be TRBD1 (5 bases). V lost 0 bases to trimming and J lost 1 base, with 13 bases between them. The CDR3 runs 17 residues. Germline values: CDR1 SGDLS, CDR2 YYNGEE. In DNA, the CDR3 is TGTGCCAGCAGCGTAGCCCCAGGGCAAGTGAACACCGGGGAGCTGTTTTTT. Translating it yields CASSVAPGQVNTGELFF. Based on the CDR3 plus reference TRBV9 and TRBJ2-2, the full variable domain is DSGVTQTPKHLITATGQRVTLRCSPRSGDLSVYWYQQSLDQGLQFLIQYYNGEERAKGNILERFSAQQFPDLHSELNLSSLELGDSALYFCASSVAPGQVNTGELFFGEGSRLTVL.

The chain carries TRBV6-5 and TRBJ2-5, with 7 positions matching TRBD2. V shed 5 bases and J 2 bases; nucleotides not matched to a gene: 8. The CDR3 loop spans 15 amino acids. The germline V gene has CDR1 MNHEY and CDR2 SVGAGI. The CDR3 DNA reads TGTGCCAGCAGTCACGAGCCTAGCGGACAAGAGACCCAGTACTTC. Translation gives CASSHEPSGQETQYF.

Of note for this clone: The identical CDR3 is also encoded by other nucleotide sequences in the sample. This chain uses TRBV6-5 with TRBJ2-7, with D possibly being TRBD1 (6 bases). CDR1 and CDR2 from the germline V gene are MNHEY and SVGAGI. V was cut by 7 bases and J by 3 bases, with 19 bases left in between. This CDR3 has 15 amino acids. The CDR3 DNA follows: TGTGCCAGCAAATTTTCCGTTGGGACACACTACGAGCAGTACTTC. This codes for CASKFSVGTHYEQYF.

This sequence joins TRBV11-3 and TRBJ2-1, with 16 bases that match TRBD2. Germline V gene data show CDR1 as SGHNT and CDR2 as YENEEA. V gave up 1 base and J gave up 11 bases; unmatched junction bases: 2. The CDR3 has 15 amino acids. The CDR3 DNA follows: TGTGCCAGCAGCTTAGCGGGACTAGCGGGAGGGAAGCAGTTCTTC. It encodes CASSLAGLAGGKQFF.

CDR3 loop: CASSRDGTRGQPQHF. The CDR3 DNA sequence: TGCGCCAGCAGCCGAGACGGGACTCGGGGTCAGCCCCAGCATTTT. This rearrangement joins TRBV4-1 to TRBJ1-5; a possible D gene is TRBD1 (5 bases). Germline V gene data show CDR1 as MGHRA and CDR2 as YSYEKL. The V end was cut by 4 bases, the J end by 6 bases, with 16 bases between. This CDR3 spans 15 amino acids.

The J gene is TRBJ2-7, the V gene TRBV11-2, with TRBD2 as a possible D gene (6 bases). There are 16 residues in the CDR3. Germline V gene lookup returns CDR1 SGHAT and CDR2 FQNNGV. V was pared by 0 bases and J by 1 base, with 13 bases between. The CDR3 bases are TGTGCCAGCAGCTTAGATCGGGAGCGGAAATCCTACGAGCAGTACTTC. Amino acids: CASSLDRERKSYEQYF.

The chain links TRBV28 to TRBJ1-5, with 7 bases lining up with TRBD1. J gave up 4 bases and V 6 bases, and 9 bases lay outside the gene matches. Germline V gene sequence: CDR1 MDHEN, CDR2 SYDVKM. The CDR3 sequence is 15 residues long. CDR3 residues: CASRPVDRANQPQHF. In nucleotides, the CDR3 is TGTGCCAGCAGGCCAGTTGACAGGGCGAATCAGCCCCAGCATTTT.

The chain joins TRBV4-2 to TRBJ2-1; possibly TRBD2 for D (7 bases). Germline loops: CDR1 LGHNA, CDR2 YNFKEQ. The CDR3 extends over 17 amino acids. Trimming stripped 0 bases from V and 2 bases from J, with 14 bases between. CDR3 in DNA: TGTGCCAGCAGCCAAGAATTAGGGGGAGGGCCCTACAATGAGCAGTTCTTC. This translates into CASSQELGGGPYNEQFF.

The chain carries TRBV6-4 and TRBJ1-5, with a possible D match to TRBD1 (6 bases). The ends were cut back, 5 bases at V and 1 base at J, with 6 bases in the middle. CDR1 MRHNA and CDR2 SNTAGT come from the germline V gene. The CDR3 loop spans 13 amino acids. The CDR3 sequence is CASSQGSNQPQHF. As DNA, the CDR3 is TGTGCCAGCAGTCAGGGGAGCAATCAGCCCCAGCATTTT.

J is TRBJ1-1 and V is TRBV6-5; D not resolved. Germline V CDR1 and CDR2: MNHEY, SVGAGI. The CDR3 length is 12 residues. The V and J ends lost 8 bases and 1 base respectively, with 8 bases between them. The chain's CDR3 is CASQRENTEAFF. Written as DNA, the CDR3 is TGTGCCAGCCAGCGGGAGAACACTGAAGCTTTCTTT.

In its sample, this clone was seen a few times. V usage is TRBV27 and J usage is TRBJ2-3; D ambiguous. The CDR3 contains 14 residues. Germline CDR1 MNHEY, CDR2 SMNVEV (reference sequence). The germline V and J ends were trimmed by 0 bases and 4 bases, with 8 bases remaining between them. The CDR3 here is CASSLSWSSDTQYF. The CDR3 nucleotides are TGTGCCAGCAGTTTATCGTGGAGTTCAGATACGCAGTATTTT.